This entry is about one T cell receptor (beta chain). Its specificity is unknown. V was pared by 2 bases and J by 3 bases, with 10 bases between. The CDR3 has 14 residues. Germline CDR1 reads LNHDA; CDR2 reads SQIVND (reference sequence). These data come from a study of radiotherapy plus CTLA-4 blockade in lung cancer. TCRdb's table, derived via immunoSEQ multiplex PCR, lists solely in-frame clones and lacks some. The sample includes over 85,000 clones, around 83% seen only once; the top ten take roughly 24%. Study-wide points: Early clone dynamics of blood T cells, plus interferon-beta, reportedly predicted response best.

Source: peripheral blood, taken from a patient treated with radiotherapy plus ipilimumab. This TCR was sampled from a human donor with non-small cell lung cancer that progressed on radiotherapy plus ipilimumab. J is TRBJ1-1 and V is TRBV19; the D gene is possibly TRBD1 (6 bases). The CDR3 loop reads CASSIQQGHTEAFF. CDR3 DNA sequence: TGTGCCAGTAGTATACAACAGGGACACACTGAAGCTTTCTTT.